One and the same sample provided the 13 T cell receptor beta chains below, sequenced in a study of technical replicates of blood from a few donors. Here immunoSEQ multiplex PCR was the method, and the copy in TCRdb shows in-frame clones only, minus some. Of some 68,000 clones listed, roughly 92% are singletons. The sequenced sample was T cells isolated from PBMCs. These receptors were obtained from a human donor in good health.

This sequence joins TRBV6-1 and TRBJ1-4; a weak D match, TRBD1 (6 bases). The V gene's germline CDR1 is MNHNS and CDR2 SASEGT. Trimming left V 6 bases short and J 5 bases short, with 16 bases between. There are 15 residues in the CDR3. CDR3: CASRPQGPPNEKLFF. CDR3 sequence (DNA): TGTGCCAGCAGACCCCAGGGGCCTCCGAATGAAAAACTGTTTTTT.

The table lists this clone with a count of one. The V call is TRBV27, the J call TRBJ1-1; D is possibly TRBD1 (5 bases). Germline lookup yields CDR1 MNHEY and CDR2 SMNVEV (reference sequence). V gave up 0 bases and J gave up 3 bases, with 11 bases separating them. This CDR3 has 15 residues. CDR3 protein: CASSLSLGGYTEAFF. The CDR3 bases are TGTGCCAGCAGTTTATCCCTGGGGGGGTACACTGAAGCTTTCTTT.

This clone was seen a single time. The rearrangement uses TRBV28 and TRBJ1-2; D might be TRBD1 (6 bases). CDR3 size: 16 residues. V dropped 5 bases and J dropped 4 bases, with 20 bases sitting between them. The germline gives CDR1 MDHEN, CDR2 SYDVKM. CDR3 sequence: CASSRSFLRGPYGYTF. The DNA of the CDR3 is TGTGCCAGCAGTCGGTCCTTTCTCAGGGGACCCTATGGCTACACCTTC.

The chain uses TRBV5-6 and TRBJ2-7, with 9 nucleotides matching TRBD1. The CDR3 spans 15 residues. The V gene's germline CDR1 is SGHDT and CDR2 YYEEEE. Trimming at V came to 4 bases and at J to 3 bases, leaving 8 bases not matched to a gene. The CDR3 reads CASSPTGGMVYEQYF. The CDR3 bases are TGTGCCAGCAGCCCGACAGGGGGTATGGTCTACGAGCAGTACTTC.

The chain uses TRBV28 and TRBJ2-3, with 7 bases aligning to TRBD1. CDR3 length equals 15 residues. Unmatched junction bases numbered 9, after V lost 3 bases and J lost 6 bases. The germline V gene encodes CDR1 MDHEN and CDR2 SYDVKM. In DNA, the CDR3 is TGTGCCAGCAGTTTCGTAGACAGGGCTGCGGATACGCAGTATTTT. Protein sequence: CASSFVDRAADTQYF.

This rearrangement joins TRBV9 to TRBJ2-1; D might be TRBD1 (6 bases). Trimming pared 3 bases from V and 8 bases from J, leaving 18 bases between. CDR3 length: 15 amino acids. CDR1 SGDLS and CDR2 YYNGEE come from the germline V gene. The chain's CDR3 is CASSATGWGSHEQFF. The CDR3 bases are TGTGCCAGCAGCGCCACAGGGTGGGGCTCGCATGAGCAGTTCTTC.

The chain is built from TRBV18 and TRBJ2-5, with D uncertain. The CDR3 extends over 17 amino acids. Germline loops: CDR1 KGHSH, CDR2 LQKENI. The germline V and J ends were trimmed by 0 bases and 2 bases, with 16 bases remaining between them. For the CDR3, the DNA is TGTGCCAGCTCACCACCTCGAGGAACCGAGACTCAAGAGACCCAGTACTTC. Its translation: CASSPPRGTETQETQYF.

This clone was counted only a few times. The CDR3, as DNA: TGTGCCAGCAGTGAAGACGGGTATAGCAATCAGCCCCAGCATTTT. Translation gives CASSEDGYSNQPQHF. The chain is built from TRBV2 and TRBJ1-5; D is unclear. Trimming left V 1 base short and J 0 bases short, with 7 bases between. The CDR3 contains 15 residues. Germline V gene sequence: CDR1 SNHLY, CDR2 FYNNEI. Full variable domain (outside the CDR3, taken from reference TRBV2 and TRBJ1-5): EPEVTQTPSHQVTQMGQEVILRCVPISNHLYFYWYRQILGQKVEFLVSFYNNEISEKSEIFDDQFSVERPDGSNFTLKIRSTKLEDSAMYFCASSEDGYSNQPQHFGDGTRLSIL.

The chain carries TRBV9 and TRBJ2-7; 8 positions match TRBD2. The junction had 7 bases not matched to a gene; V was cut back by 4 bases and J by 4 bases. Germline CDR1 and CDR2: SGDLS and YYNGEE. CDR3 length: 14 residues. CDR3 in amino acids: CASSPQGGRYEQYF. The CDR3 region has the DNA TGTGCCAGCAGCCCCCAGGGCGGGAGGTACGAGCAGTACTTC.

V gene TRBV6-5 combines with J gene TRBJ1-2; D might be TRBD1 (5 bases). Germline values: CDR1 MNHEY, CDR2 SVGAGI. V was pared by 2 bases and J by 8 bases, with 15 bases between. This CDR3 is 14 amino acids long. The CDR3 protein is CASSYPGGFGGYTF. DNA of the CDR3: TGTGCCAGCAGTTACCCGGGGGGTTTTGGGGGCTACACCTTC.

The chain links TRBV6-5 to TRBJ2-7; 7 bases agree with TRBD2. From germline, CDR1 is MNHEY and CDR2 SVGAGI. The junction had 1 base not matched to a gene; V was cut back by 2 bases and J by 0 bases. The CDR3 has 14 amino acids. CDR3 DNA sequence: TGTGCCAGCAGTTACGTAGCGGGCTCCTACGAGCAGTACTTC. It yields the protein CASSYVAGSYEQYF.

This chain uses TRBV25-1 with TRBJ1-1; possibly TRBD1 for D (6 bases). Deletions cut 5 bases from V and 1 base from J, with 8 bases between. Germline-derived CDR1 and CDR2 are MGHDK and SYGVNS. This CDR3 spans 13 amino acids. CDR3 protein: CASSLGQNTEAFF. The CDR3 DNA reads TGTGCCAGCAGTTTGGGACAGAACACTGAAGCTTTCTTT.

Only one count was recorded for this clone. The CDR3 DNA reads TGTGCCAGCAGCGTAGGTGCAGGCGAATTCTACGAGCAGTACTTC. This codes for CASSVGAGEFYEQYF. This chain joins TRBV9 and TRBJ2-7; D remains ambiguous. CDR3 length: 15 amino acids. Germline assignment: CDR1 SGDLS and CDR2 YYNGEE. V was trimmed by 0 bases and J by 3 bases, leaving 13 bases between them.